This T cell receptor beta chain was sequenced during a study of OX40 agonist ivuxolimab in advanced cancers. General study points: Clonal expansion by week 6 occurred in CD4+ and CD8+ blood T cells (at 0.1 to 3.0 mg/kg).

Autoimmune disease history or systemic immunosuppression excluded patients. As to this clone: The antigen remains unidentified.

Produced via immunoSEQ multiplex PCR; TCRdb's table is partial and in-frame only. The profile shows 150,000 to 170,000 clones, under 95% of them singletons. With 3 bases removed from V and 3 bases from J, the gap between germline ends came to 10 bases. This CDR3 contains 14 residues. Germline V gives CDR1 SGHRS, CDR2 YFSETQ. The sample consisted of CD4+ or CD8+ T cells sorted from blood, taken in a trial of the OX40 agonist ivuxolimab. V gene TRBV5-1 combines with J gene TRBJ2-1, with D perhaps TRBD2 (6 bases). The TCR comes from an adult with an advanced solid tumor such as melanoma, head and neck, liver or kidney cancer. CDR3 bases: TGCGCCAGCAGCTCGACCGGGGGCTACAATGAGCAGTTCTTC. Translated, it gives CASSSTGGYNEQFF. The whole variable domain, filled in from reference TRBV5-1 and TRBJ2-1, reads KAGVTQTPRYLIKTRGQQVTLSCSPISGHRSVSWYQQTPGQGLQFLFEYFSETQRNKGNFPGRFSGRQFSNSRSEMNVSTLELGDSALYLCASSSTGGYNEQFFGPGTRLTVL.